This entry lists 23 T cell receptor beta chains sequenced from one sample in a study of STAT3 mutations in large granular lymphocyte leukemia. Study-level points and caveats: Every T-cell large granular lymphocyte leukemia patient had at least one immunodominant TCR beta clonotype.

Method: immunoSEQ multiplex PCR; TCRdb's copy keeps in-frame clones and lacks some. This sample has approximately 31,000 clones, with around 88% found just once. Their recognized antigens are unknown. What was sequenced was peripheral blood mononuclear cells. The receptors derive from a man in his fifties or sixties with T-cell large granular lymphocyte leukemia. Some clones in this sample may be carry-over from other donors' samples.

This chain links TRBV5-1 with TRBJ1-2, with D possibly TRBD1 on 5 matching bases. CDR3 length: 14 residues. V dropped 0 bases and J dropped 3 bases, with 9 bases sitting between them. From germline, CDR1 is SGHRS and CDR2 YFSETQ. The CDR3 DNA follows: TGCGCCAGCAGCTTGGGCCAGGGTGACTATGGCTACACCTTC. It encodes CASSLGQGDYGYTF. Drawing the rest from reference TRBV5-1 and TRBJ1-2, the complete variable domain is KAGVTQTPRYLIKTRGQQVTLSCSPISGHRSVSWYQQTPGQGLQFLFEYFSETQRNKGNFPGRFSGRQFSNSRSEMNVSTLELGDSALYLCASSLGQGDYGYTFGSGTRLTVV.

The V and J genes are TRBV6-1 and TRBJ2-7; D is possibly TRBD1 (5 bases). Germline lookup yields CDR1 MNHNS and CDR2 SASEGT. The CDR3 totals 13 residues. V was trimmed by 3 bases and J by 5 bases, leaving 11 bases between them. The CDR3 reads CASSEQGQNEQYF. Here the CDR3 DNA reads TGTGCCAGCAGTGAGCAGGGTCAGAACGAGCAGTACTTC.

This sequence joins TRBV12-5 and TRBJ2-5, with 7 bases fitting TRBD2. The CDR3 runs to 16 residues. CDR1 LGHNT and CDR2 FRNRAP come from the germline V gene. J was trimmed by 5 bases and V by 0 bases; bases with no gene match: 9. CDR3 in DNA: TGTGCTAGTGGTTTGGTATTGCAGGGAGGGGACGAGACCCAGTACTTC. Encoded protein: CASGLVLQGGDETQYF.

The chain uses TRBV29-1 and TRBJ2-5; 7 bases are shared with TRBD1. The germline CDR1 and CDR2 sequences are SQVTM and ANQGSEA. Unmatched junction bases numbered 6, after V lost 3 bases and J lost 5 bases. The CDR3 extends over 13 amino acids. CDR3 bases: TGCAGCGTTGACGCGACAGGGATGGAGACCCAGTACTTC. The encoded protein is CSVDATGMETQYF.

This clone came up once. The chain has TRBV6-1 and TRBJ2-4; D remains unclear. V gave up 6 bases and J gave up 0 bases, with 12 bases separating them. The CDR3 spans 15 residues. Germline V gene sequence: CDR1 MNHNS, CDR2 SASEGT. CDR3 coding DNA: TGTGCCAGCAGGACATTTATCTTAGCCAAAAACATTCAGTACTTC. It specifies CASRTFILAKNIQYF.

The rearrangement joins TRBV5-1 to TRBJ2-5, with 7 positions matching TRBD2. CDR3 length equals 15 residues. V lost 4 bases and J lost 4; bases outside the gene matches: 10. Germline V lookup: CDR1 SGHRS, CDR2 YFSETQ. The CDR3 DNA sequence: TGCGCCAGCAGCGGGGGGGACGCAATGACAGAGACCCAGTACTTC. It translates to CASSGGDAMTETQYF.

This rearrangement joins TRBV5-1 to TRBJ2-5; D possibly corresponds to TRBD1 (5 bases). CDR3 length: 14 amino acids. With 1 base removed from V and 4 bases from J, the gap between germline ends came to 11 bases. Per the germline V gene, CDR1 is SGHRS and CDR2 is YFSETQ. The CDR3 here is CASSLQSDIETQYF. The CDR3 DNA is TGCGCCAGCAGCTTGCAATCGGACATAGAGACCCAGTACTTC.

This clone appeared once. This sequence joins TRBV27 and TRBJ1-5, with unresolved D. The germline V gene encodes CDR1 MNHEY and CDR2 SMNVEV (reference sequence). Trimming removed 5 bases at V and 4 bases at J, with 9 bases between. The CDR3 totals 13 residues. The CDR3 DNA is TGTGCCAGCAGTACCAACAGAAATCAGCCCCAGCATTTT. As protein: CASSTNRNQPQHF.

The chain recombines TRBV29-1 with TRBJ2-2; 12 nucleotides match TRBD1. This CDR3 comprises 15 residues. The germline V gene has CDR1 SQVTM and CDR2 ANQGSEA. V was pared by 4 bases and J by 4 bases, with 4 bases of the junction left unmatched. In DNA form, the CDR3 reads TGCAGCGTTGCCGGGACAGGGGGCGGCACCGGGGAGCTGTTTTTT. Its protein is CSVAGTGGGTGELFF.

V gene TRBV18 combines with J gene TRBJ2-7, with D tentatively TRBD2 (7 bases). Germline assignment: CDR1 KGHSH and CDR2 LQKENI. Trimming cost V 4 bases and J 7 bases, with 17 bases left between them. This CDR3 is 14 amino acids long. The CDR3 is CASSQLAGAEEQYF. DNA for the CDR3: TGTGCCAGCTCACAATTGGCGGGGGCGGAGGAGCAGTACTTC.

The rearrangement links TRBV5-1 to TRBJ2-2, with TRBD2 matching over 7 bases. CDR1 SGHRS and CDR2 YFSETQ come from the germline V gene. CDR3 size: 17 residues. With V trimmed by 0 bases and J by 0 bases, 5 bases remained unmatched. The CDR3 region has the DNA TGCGCCAGCAGCTTGGGTGGCGGGGGATCGAACACCGGGGAGCTGTTTTTT. Its translation: CASSLGGGGSNTGELFF.

This rearrangement joins TRBV28 to TRBJ2-1; possibly TRBD2 for D (6 bases). The germline V gene encodes CDR1 MDHEN and CDR2 SYDVKM. With 4 bases removed from V and 8 bases from J, the gap between germline ends came to 18 bases. The CDR3 length is 15 residues. CDR3 nucleotide sequence: TGTGCCAGCAGTTCCTTGAGTCTAGCGCGGTATGAGCAGTTCTTC. It specifies CASSSLSLARYEQFF.

The chain is built from TRBV29-1 and TRBJ2-7; 12 positions agree with TRBD2. The length of the CDR3 is 13 residues. J was trimmed by 5 bases and V by 7 bases; bases with no gene match: 6. CDR1 and CDR2 (germline): SQVTM, ANQGSEA. The CDR3 sequence is CSGWTSGINEQYF. CDR3 nucleotides: TGCAGCGGGTGGACTAGCGGGATCAACGAGCAGTACTTC.

The J gene is TRBJ1-2, the V gene TRBV30; 7 bases match TRBD1. The CDR3 extends over 15 amino acids. With V trimmed by 0 bases and J by 2 bases, 6 bases remained unmatched. Germline V gives CDR1 GTSNPN, CDR2 SVGIG (reference sequence). This chain's CDR3 is CAWSVKGAENYGYTF. The CDR3 coding sequence is TGTGCCTGGAGTGTAAAGGGGGCAGAGAACTATGGCTACACCTTC. Using reference TRBV30 and TRBJ1-2 for the parts outside the CDR3, the full variable domain is SQTIHQWPATLVQPVGSPLSLECTVEGTSNPNLYWYRQAAGRGLQLLFYSVGIGQISSEVPQNLSASRPQDRQFILSSKKLLLSDSGFYLCAWSVKGAENYGYTFGSGTRLTVV.

The genes are TRBV21-1 and TRBJ2-7; TRBD1 reflects the table's D call only, with no check against the DNA. TRBV21-1 is assigned pseudogene status. The CDR3 covers 17 residues. CDR3: CASSKEGDTIAPYEQYF. In DNA form, the CDR3 reads TGTGCCAGCAGCAAAGAGGGGGATACCATAGCCCCCTACGAGCAGTACTTC.

The chain carries TRBV9 and TRBJ1-3; D is undetermined. Looked up from germline, CDR1 is SGDLS and CDR2 is YYNGEE. Trimming removed 1 base at V and 0 bases at J, with 11 bases between. The CDR3 runs to 16 residues. The CDR3, as DNA: TGTGCCAGCAGCGTATCCGGATTTAGCTCTGGAAACACCATATATTTT. Protein: CASSVSGFSSGNTIYF.

The CDR3 DNA reads TGTGCCAGCAGTTACTCAGGGCAAATGAACACTGAAGCTTTCTTT. It yields the protein CASSYSGQMNTEAFF. The chain recombines TRBV6-5 with TRBJ1-1; no clear D. The CDR3 has 15 residues. The ends were cut back, 0 bases at V and 0 bases at J, with 8 bases in the middle. Germline V gene lookup returns CDR1 MNHEY and CDR2 SVGAGI.

This chain links TRBV2 with TRBJ2-3; D call uncertain. There are 11 residues in the CDR3. V was cut by 4 bases and J by 3 bases, with 2 bases left in between. Germline V gene data show CDR1 as SNHLY and CDR2 as FYNNEI. The CDR3, as DNA: TGTGCCAGCAGTGTTACAGATACGCAGTATTTT. It specifies CASSVTDTQYF.

The J gene is TRBJ2-3, the V gene TRBV2; tentative D call: TRBD2 (5 bases). This CDR3 region has 12 residues. Germline values: CDR1 SNHLY, CDR2 FYNNEI. V was cut by 6 bases and J by 4 bases, with 8 bases left in between. The CDR3 protein is CASSGLPDTQYF. DNA of the CDR3: TGTGCCAGCAGCGGACTCCCAGATACGCAGTATTTT.

The V gene is TRBV14, the J gene TRBJ2-7; 13 nucleotides match TRBD2. Germline values: CDR1 SGHDN, CDR2 FVKESK. The V and J ends lost 4 bases and 10 bases, in that order; junction bases with no gene match: 4. The CDR3 extends over 13 amino acids. CDR3 residues: CASSLGLAGDQYF. CDR3 in DNA: TGTGCCAGCAGCCTCGGACTAGCGGGAGATCAGTACTTC.

The rearrangement links TRBV4-2 to TRBJ2-7, with 10 bases lining up with TRBD2. Germline assignment: CDR1 LGHNA and CDR2 YNFKEQ. CDR3 length: 15 residues. With 1 base clipped from V and 7 bases from J, the junction kept 7 bases outside the gene matches. CDR3 in amino acids: CASSQGTSGSGEQYF. In DNA form, the CDR3 reads TGTGCCAGCAGCCAAGGGACTAGCGGATCGGGAGAGCAGTACTTC.

The CDR3 nucleotides read TGTGCCAGCTCGCGGACAGGGAGGGCTAATGAAAAACTGTTTTTT. Protein sequence: CASSRTGRANEKLFF. This sequence joins TRBV18 and TRBJ1-4, with 8 bases aligning to TRBD1. This CDR3 is 15 amino acids long. J was trimmed by 3 bases and V by 6 bases; bases with no gene match: 6. Germline CDR1 is KGHSH and CDR2 is LQKENI.

J is TRBJ2-5 and V is TRBV4-2, with D perhaps TRBD2 (7 bases). V was shortened by 4 bases and J by 5 bases, with 23 bases between the two germline ends. The CDR3 loop spans 17 amino acids. Germline V gives CDR1 LGHNA, CDR2 YNFKEQ. The CDR3 sequence is CASSREGGRAVGETQYF. CDR3 coding DNA: TGTGCCAGCAGCCGAGAGGGGGGGAGGGCGGTAGGGGAGACCCAGTACTTC.